This T cell receptor beta chain is drawn from a study of cytomegalovirus exposure and HLA in healthy donors. Study-wide background: About 180 million T cells yielded roughly 100 million unique TCR beta sequences, as an earlier analysis found.

Notes on this clone: One junction end disagrees with the germline gene, perhaps due to a read error.

Germline V gene data show CDR1 as SEHNR and CDR2 as FQNEAQ (reference sequence). The CDR3 is made up of 11 amino acids. PCR amplification relied on 60 Vbeta primers (plus 13 Jbeta primers). The assay was immunoSEQ multiplex PCR, and TCRdb's table has in-frame clones only and misses some. The sample shows some 110,000 clones, 76% of them seen only once. The receptor was isolated from a man aged 50-60 years in good health and CMV-seropositive. V is TRBV7-9 and J is TRBJ2-7; perhaps TRBD2 as D (6 bases). The source material was PBMCs. CDR3 amino acids: CASSLVEGQTF. In nucleotides, the CDR3 is TGTGCCAGCAGCTTGGTGGAGGGGCAGACCTTC. The variable domain in full, with the rest retrieved from reference TRBV7-9 and TRBJ2-7, is DTGVSQNPRHKITKRGQNVTFRCDPISEHNRLYWYRQTLGQGPEFLTYFQNEAQLEKSRLLSDRFSAERPKGSFSTLEIQRTEQGDSAMYLCASSLVEGQTFGPGTRLTVT.